A selection of T cell receptor beta chains follows, all from one sample in a study of blood T cell repertoires in COVID-19. The data were produced by immunoSEQ multiplex PCR, yet TCRdb's version contains in-frame clones alone and is incomplete. This table has some 200,000 clones, around three quarters appearing once. Specimen: peripheral blood. All receptors come from a woman between 65 and 79 years old with acute or convalescent COVID-19. Each CDR3 is given with its conserved first and last residue. The order of the fields is clone size, V gene, D gene, J gene, CDR3 DNA, CDR3 protein. A D gene is named only where the DNA matches it firmly. For some rows the clone size is stated as once, few or many, or as a class when expanded; others skip it.

-	TRBV29-1	TRBD1	TRBJ2-5	TGCAGCGTTATACAGGGGGAAGAGACCCAGTACTTC	CSVIQGEETQYF
-	TRBV5-1	-	TRBJ1-6	TGCGCCAGCAGCTTGGACAGGGAACGGTCACCCCTCCACTTT	CASSLDRERSPLHF
-	TRBV24-1	TRBD1	TRBJ2-3	TGTGCCACCACTAAATCAGGGGGCCGCACAGATACGCAGTATTTT	CATTKSGGRTDTQYF
-	TRBV2	-	TRBJ2-5	TGTGCCAGCAGTGGAGTTGAAGCGGGCGAAGAGACCCAGTACTTC	CASSGVEAGEETQYF
-	TRBV21-1	-	TRBJ1-2	TGTGCCAGCAAAGGGGGTAATGGCTACACCTTC	CASKGGNGYTF
-	TRBV10-2	-	TRBJ1-5	TGCGCCAGCGCCGGACAGAGCAATCAGCCCCAGCATTTT	CASAGQSNQPQHF
-	TRBV24-1	TRBD1	TRBJ2-5	TGTGCCACCAGTGTCCAGGGGGCATTGGGGGAGACCCAGTACTTC	CATSVQGALGETQYF
-	TRBV27	TRBD1	TRBJ2-3	TGTGCCAGCAGTTTGACCGGGACAGGGTACCGCACAGATACGCAGTATTTT	CASSLTGTGYRTDTQYF
-	TRBV2	TRBD2	TRBJ2-1	TGTGCCAGCAGGATAGCGGGGGGGCCGAATGAGCAGTTCTTC	CASRIAGGPNEQFF
few	TRBV5-1	TRBD2	TRBJ2-5	TGCGCCAGCAGCACTGGACTAGCGGGGGGCCAAGAGACCCAGTACTTC	CASSTGLAGGQETQYF
-	TRBV7-2	-	TRBJ1-5	TGTGCCAGCAGCTTAGAGCCAAGCAATCAGCCCCAGCATTTT	CASSLEPSNQPQHF
-	TRBV9	-	TRBJ2-1	TGTGCCAGCAGCGTATACGGGACTGCGAATGAGCAGTTCTTC	CASSVYGTANEQFF
-	TRBV24-1	-	TRBJ2-3	TGTGCCACCAGTGACTTCGACAGAACTAGCACAGATACGCAGTATTTT	CATSDFDRTSTDTQYF
-	TRBV30	-	TRBJ2-1	TGTGCCTGGAGTGTGGGGCTCACCTACAATGAGCAGTTCTTC	CAWSVGLTYNEQFF
once	TRBV6-5	TRBD1	TRBJ1-2	TGTGCCAGCACAACTGGACAGGGGATGGTCTATGGCTACACCTTC	CASTTGQGMVYGYTF
-	TRBV6-6	-	TRBJ2-5	TGTGCCACGCGGGGACGCCCCCAAGAGACCCAGTACTTC	CATRGRPQETQYF
-	TRBV6-6	TRBD2	TRBJ2-3	TGTGCCAGCAGCACCCCCGGGGCGGGGGGCACAGATACGCAGTATTTT	CASSTPGAGGTDTQYF
-	TRBV19	TRBD2	TRBJ2-5	TGTGCCAGTACTACTAGCGGGGGGCCAGGGGAGACCCAGTACTTC	CASTTSGGPGETQYF
-	TRBV18	TRBD1	TRBJ1-2	TGTGCCAGCTCACCGTTTGGGACAGGGGGCAACTATGGCTACACCTTC	CASSPFGTGGNYGYTF
-	TRBV15	TRBD1	TRBJ2-3	TGTGCCACCAGCAGACCGGGACAGGGGGCCGTAGATACGCAGTATTTT	CATSRPGQGAVDTQYF
-	TRBV30	-	TRBJ2-7	TGTGCCTGGAGTCTCGGGACAACTGGCTACGAGCAGTACTTC	CAWSLGTTGYEQYF
once	TRBV7-8	-	TRBJ2-2	TGTGCCAGCAGCTGGCTTTCGGGGAGGAACACCGGGGAGCTGTTTTTT	CASSWLSGRNTGELFF
-	TRBV27	-	TRBJ2-3	TGTGCCAGCAGTTCTAATCCAGATACGCAGTATTTT	CASSSNPDTQYF
-	TRBV4-2	TRBD2	TRBJ2-1	TGTGCCAGCAGCCAGCCCGGGACTAGCGGGGGCGGTGAGCAGTTCTTC	CASSQPGTSGGGEQFF
few	TRBV12-2	-	TRBJ1-4	TGTGCAAGTCGCTTAGAAGCTAGCGGCGCTAATGAAAAACTGTTTTTT	CASRLEASGANEKLFF
-	TRBV12-5	-	TRBJ2-2	TGTGCTAGTGGACGCGGGACTCCGGGGATCGGGGAGCTGTTTTTT	CASGRGTPGIGELFF
-	TRBV6-1	-	TRBJ2-1	TGTGCCAGCAGTGGAGACAGGTACAATGAGCAGTTCTTC	CASSGDRYNEQFF
-	TRBV18	-	TRBJ1-2	TGTGCCAGCTCACCTCTCGGGGGTGGCTACACCTTC	CASSPLGGGYTF
-	TRBV10-2	TRBD1	TRBJ2-7	TGCGCCAGCACGAGGACAGGGGGGAACGAGCAGTACTTC	CASTRTGGNEQYF
once	TRBV7-9	TRBD1	TRBJ1-2	TGTGCCAGCAGCCCCGGGACAGTAGTATCGGACTATGGCTACACCTTC	CASSPGTVVSDYGYTF
-	TRBV24-1	TRBD2	TRBJ2-1	TGTGCCACCAGTGATCCCGGGACTAGCGGGGGGGATGAGCAGTTCTTC	CATSDPGTSGGDEQFF
-	TRBV21-1	-	TRBJ2-1	TGTGCCAGCAGCAATTACGGGGGGGCCGTCTACAATGAGCAGTTCTTC	CASSNYGGAVYNEQFF
-	TRBV2	-	TRBJ2-3	TGTGCCAGCGGCCTCGGAGGTCACCCTAGCACAGATACGCAGTATTTT	CASGLGGHPSTDTQYF
-	TRBV2	-	TRBJ2-3	TGTGCCAGCAGTCAGGGCCAAACCCAAGATACGCAGTATTTT	CASSQGQTQDTQYF
-	TRBV21-1	-	TRBJ2-2	TGTGCCAGCAGCAAAGCGGCGGCACTATATAGGTGGCGGGGGTCGGGCACCGGGGAGCTGTTTTTT	CASSKAAALYRWRGSGTGELFF
-	TRBV21-1	-	TRBJ2-1	TGTGCCAGCAGCAAAGCGCTGGGTGGAGGCTGGGATGAGCAGTTCTTC	CASSKALGGGWDEQFF
-	TRBV19	-	TRBJ2-1	TGTGCCAGTAGTAACACCGGGAGTTACAATGAGCAGTTCTTC	CASSNTGSYNEQFF
-	TRBV5-5	-	TRBJ2-7	TGTGCCAGCAGCTTGGGTCGCGAGCAGTACTTC	CASSLGREQYF
-	TRBV11-2	-	TRBJ2-2	TGTGCCAGCAGCAAATTCCTGAACACCGGGGAGCTGTTTTTT	CASSKFLNTGELFF
few	TRBV24-1	-	TRBJ1-5	TGTGCCACGGCAGGGTTTGGCAATCAGCCCCAGCATTTT	CATAGFGNQPQHF
-	TRBV5-5	TRBD2	TRBJ2-7	TGTGCCAGCAGCTTCGGGACTACCTACGAGCAGTACTTC	CASSFGTTYEQYF
few	TRBV19	TRBD2	TRBJ2-7	TGTGCCAGTAGTATTCAGCGGGGGCTATCCTACGAGCAGTACTTC	CASSIQRGLSYEQYF
-	TRBV6-5	TRBD1	TRBJ2-5	TGTGCCAGCAAAGGACAGGGAATAGGAGAGACCCAGTACTTC	CASKGQGIGETQYF
once	TRBV28	-	TRBJ2-7	TGTGCCAGCAAATCTGGGGGCTCATACTCCTACGAGCAGTACTTC	CASKSGGSYSYEQYF